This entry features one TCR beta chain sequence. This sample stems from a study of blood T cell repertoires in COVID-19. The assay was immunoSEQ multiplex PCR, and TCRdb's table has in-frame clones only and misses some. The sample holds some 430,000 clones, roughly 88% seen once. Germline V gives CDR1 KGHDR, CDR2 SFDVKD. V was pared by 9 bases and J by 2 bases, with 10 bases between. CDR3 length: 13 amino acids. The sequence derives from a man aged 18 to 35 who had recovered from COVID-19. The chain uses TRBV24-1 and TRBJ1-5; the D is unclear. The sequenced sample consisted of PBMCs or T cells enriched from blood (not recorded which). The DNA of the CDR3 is TGTGCCACCGCGGCACTTGGCAATCAGCCCCAGCATTTT. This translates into CATAALGNQPQHF.